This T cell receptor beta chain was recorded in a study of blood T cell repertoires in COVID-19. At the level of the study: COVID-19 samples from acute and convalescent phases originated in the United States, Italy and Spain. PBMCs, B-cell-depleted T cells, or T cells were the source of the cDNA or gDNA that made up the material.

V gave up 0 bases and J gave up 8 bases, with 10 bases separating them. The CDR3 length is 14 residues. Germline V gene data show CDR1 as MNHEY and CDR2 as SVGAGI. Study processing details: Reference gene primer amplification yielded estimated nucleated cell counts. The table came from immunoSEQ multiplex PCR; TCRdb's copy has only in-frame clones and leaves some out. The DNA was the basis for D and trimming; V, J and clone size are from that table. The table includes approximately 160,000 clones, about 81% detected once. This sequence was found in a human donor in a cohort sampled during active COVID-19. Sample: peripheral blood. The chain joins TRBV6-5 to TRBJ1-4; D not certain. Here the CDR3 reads CASSYSFVEEKLFF. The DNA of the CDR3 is TGTGCCAGCAGTTACTCCTTCGTAGAGGAAAAACTGTTTTTT.